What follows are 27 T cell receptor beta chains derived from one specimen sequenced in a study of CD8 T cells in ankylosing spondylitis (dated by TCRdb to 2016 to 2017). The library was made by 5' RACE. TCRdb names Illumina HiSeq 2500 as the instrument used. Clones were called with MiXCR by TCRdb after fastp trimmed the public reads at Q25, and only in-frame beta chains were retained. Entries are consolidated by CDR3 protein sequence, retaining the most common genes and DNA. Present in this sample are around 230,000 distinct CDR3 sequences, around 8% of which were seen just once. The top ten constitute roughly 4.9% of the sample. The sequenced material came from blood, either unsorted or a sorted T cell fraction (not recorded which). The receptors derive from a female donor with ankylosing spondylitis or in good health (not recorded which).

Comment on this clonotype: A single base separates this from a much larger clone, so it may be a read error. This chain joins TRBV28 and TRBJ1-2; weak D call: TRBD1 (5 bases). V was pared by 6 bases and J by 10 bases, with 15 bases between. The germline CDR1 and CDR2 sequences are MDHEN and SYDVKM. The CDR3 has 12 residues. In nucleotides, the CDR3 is TGTGCCAGCAGCTCAGGGATTCCTGCCTACACCTTC. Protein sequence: CASSSGIPAYTF.

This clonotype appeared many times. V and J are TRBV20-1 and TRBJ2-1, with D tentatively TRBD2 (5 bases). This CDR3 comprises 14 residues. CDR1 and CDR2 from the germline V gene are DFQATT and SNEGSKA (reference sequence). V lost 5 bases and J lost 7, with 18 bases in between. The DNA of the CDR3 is TGCAGTGCTTTTAGCGAAGAGGGTCTGAATGAGCAGTTCTTC. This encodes CSAFSEEGLNEQFF.

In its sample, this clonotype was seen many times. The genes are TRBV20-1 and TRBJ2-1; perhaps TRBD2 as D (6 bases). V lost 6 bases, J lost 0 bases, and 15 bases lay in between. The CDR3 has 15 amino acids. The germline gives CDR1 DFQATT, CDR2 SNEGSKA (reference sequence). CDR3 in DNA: TGCAGTGCGTGGGACTCCCGAAGCTCCTACAATGAGCAGTTCTTC. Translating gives CSAWDSRSSYNEQFF.

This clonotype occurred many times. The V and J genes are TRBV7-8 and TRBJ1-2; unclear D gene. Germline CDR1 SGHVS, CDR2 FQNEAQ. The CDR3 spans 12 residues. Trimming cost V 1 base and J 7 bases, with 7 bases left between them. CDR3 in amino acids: CASSLVESGYTF. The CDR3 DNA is TGTGCCAGCAGCTTAGTCGAAAGTGGCTACACCTTC. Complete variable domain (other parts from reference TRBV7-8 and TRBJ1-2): GAGVSQSPRYKVAKRGQDVALRCDPISGHVSLFWYQQALGQGPEFLTYFQNEAQLDKSGLPSDRFFAERPEGSVSTLKIQRTQQEDSAVYLCASSLVESGYTFGSGTRLTVV.

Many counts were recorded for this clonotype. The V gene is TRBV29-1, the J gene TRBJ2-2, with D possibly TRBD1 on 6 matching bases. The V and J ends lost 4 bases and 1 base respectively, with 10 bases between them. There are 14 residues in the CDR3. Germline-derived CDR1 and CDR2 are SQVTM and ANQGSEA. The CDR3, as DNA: TGCAGCGTTGGGGGGCGGAGGAACACCGGGGAGCTGTTTTTT. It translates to CSVGGRRNTGELFF.

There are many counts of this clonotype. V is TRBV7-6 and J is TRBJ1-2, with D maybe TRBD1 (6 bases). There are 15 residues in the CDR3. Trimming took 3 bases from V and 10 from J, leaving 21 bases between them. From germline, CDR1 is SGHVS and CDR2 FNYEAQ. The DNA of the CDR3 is TGTGCCAGCAGCTTCTCACAGGGTTTTGTTCGAGACTACACCTTC. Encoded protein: CASSFSQGFVRDYTF.

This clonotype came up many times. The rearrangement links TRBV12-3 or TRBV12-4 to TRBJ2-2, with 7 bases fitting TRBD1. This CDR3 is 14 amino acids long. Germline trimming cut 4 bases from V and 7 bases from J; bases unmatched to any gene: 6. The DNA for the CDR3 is TGTGCCAGCAGTTCCACAGGGGCAAACGGGGAGCTGTTTTTT. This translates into CASSSTGANGELFF.

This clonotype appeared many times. The CDR3 nucleotides are TGCAGCGCCGTCCCCCGCCGGGACAATGAGCAGTTCTTC. This encodes CSAVPRRDNEQFF. The chain couples TRBV29-1 to TRBJ2-1; D is unresolved. The CDR3 spans 13 residues. Trimming removed 7 bases from V and 5 bases from J, with 15 bases in between. Germline V gene sequence: CDR1 SQVTM, CDR2 ANQGSEA.

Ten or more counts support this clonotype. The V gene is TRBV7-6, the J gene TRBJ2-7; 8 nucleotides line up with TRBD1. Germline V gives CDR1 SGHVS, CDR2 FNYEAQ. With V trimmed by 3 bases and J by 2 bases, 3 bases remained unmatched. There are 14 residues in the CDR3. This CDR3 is CASSLGTGPYEQYF. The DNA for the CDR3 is TGTGCCAGCAGCTTGGGGACAGGCCCCTACGAGCAGTACTTC.

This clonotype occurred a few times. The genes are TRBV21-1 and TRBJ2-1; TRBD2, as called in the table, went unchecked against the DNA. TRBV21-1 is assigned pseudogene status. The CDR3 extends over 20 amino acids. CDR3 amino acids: CASSKAGSGRSAAPYNEQFF. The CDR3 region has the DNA TGTGCCAGCAGCAAAGCAGGTAGCGGGAGATCCGCAGCCCCCTACAATGAGCAGTTCTTC.

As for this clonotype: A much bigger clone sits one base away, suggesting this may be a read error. The CDR3 nucleotides read TGCGCCAGCAGCGGCCCACTAGTGATTGGCCCCAATGAGCAGTTCTTC. Its protein product is CASSGPLVIGPNEQFF. The V and J genes are TRBV10-2 and TRBJ2-1, with a tentative D call TRBD2 (5 bases). Germline V CDR1 and CDR2: WSHSY, SAAADI. The CDR3 contains 16 residues. V lost 6 bases to trimming and J lost 6 bases, with 21 bases between them.

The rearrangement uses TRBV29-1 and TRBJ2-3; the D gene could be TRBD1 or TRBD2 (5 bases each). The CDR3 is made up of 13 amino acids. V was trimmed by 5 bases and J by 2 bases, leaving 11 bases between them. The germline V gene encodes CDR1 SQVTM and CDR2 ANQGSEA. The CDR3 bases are TGCAGCGTTAAGGGGACCATCACAGATACGCAGTATTTT. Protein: CSVKGTITDTQYF.

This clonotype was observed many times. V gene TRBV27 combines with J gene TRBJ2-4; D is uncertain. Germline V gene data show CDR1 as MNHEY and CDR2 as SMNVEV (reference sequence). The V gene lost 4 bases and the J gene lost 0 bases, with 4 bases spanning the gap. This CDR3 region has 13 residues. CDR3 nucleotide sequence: TGTGCCAGCAGTTCCCTAGCCAAAAACATTCAGTACTTC. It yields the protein CASSSLAKNIQYF.

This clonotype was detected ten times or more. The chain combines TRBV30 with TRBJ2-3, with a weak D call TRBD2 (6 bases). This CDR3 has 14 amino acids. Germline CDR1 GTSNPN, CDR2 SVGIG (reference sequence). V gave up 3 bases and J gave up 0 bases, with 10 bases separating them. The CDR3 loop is CAWRPSASTDTQYF. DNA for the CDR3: TGTGCCTGGAGACCTAGCGCCAGCACAGATACGCAGTATTTT.

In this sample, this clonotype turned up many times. The CDR3 is CASSPRGGSEQYF. CDR3 in DNA: TGTGCCAGCAGTCCAAGAGGGGGGTCCGAGCAGTACTTC. The chain carries TRBV6-1 and TRBJ2-7; TRBD1 or TRBD2 may be the D gene (6 bases each). The CDR3 covers 13 residues. Germline-derived CDR1 and CDR2 are MNHNS and SASEGT. With 5 bases removed from V and 6 bases from J, the gap between germline ends came to 14 bases.

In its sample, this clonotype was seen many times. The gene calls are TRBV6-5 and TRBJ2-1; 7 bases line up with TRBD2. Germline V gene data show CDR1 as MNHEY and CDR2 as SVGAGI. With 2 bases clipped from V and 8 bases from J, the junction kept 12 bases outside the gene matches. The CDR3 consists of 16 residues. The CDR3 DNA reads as TGTGCCAGCAGTTACGGGCGGGGAGCGGGATTCGATGAGCAGTTCTTC. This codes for CASSYGRGAGFDEQFF.

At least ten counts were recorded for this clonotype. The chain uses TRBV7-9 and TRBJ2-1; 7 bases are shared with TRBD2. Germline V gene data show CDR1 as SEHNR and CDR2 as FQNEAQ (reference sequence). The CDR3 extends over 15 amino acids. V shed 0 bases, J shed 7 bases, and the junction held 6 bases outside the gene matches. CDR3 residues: CASSLASGNSNEQFF. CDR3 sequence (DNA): TGTGCCAGCAGCTTAGCCAGCGGGAACAGTAATGAGCAGTTCTTC.

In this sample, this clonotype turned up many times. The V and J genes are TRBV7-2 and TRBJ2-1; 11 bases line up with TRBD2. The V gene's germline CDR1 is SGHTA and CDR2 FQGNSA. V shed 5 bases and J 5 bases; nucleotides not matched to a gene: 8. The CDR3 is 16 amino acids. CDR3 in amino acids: CASSPLTSGKDNEQFF. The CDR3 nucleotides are TGTGCCAGCAGCCCCCTGACTAGCGGGAAGGACAATGAGCAGTTCTTC.

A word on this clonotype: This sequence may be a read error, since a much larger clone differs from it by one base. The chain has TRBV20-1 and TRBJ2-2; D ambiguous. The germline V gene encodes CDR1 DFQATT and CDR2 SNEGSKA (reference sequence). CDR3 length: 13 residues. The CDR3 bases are TGCAGTGTTAGAGCTGAGGCCCTCGGGGAGCTGTTTTTT. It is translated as CSVRAEALGELFF.

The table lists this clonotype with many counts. The CDR3 loop is CASSPLSRIDSPLHF. In DNA form, the CDR3 reads TGTGCCAGCTCACCATTGTCCAGGATTGATTCACCCCTCCACTTT. The V call is TRBV18, the J call TRBJ1-6; D gene ambiguous. V lost 2 bases and J lost 8, with 13 bases in between. The germline CDR1 and CDR2 sequences are KGHSH and LQKENI. CDR3 length: 15 residues.

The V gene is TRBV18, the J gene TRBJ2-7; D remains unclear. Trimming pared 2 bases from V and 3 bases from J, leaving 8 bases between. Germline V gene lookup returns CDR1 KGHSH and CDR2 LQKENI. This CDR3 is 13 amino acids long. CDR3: CASSPTDSYEQYF. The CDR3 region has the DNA TGTGCCAGCTCACCAACGGATAGCTACGAGCAGTACTTC.

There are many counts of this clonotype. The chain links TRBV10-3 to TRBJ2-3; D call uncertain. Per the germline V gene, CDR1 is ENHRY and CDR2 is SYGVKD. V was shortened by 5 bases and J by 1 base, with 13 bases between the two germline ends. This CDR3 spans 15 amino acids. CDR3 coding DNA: TGTGCCATCAGTTCCTCCCTCGAGGGCACAGATACGCAGTATTTT. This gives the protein CAISSSLEGTDTQYF.

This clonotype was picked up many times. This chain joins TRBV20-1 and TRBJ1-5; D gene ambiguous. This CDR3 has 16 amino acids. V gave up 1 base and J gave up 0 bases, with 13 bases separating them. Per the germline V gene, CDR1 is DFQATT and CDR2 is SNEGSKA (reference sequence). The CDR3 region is CSARGRAYYSNQPQHF. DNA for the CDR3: TGCAGTGCTAGAGGGAGGGCTTACTATAGCAATCAGCCCCAGCATTTT.

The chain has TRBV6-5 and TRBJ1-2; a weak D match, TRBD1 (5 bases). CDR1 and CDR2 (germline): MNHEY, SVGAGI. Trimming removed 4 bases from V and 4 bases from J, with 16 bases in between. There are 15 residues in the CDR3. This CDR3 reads CASSSRPSQGYGYTF. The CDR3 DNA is TGTGCCAGCAGTTCCCGGCCGTCCCAGGGCTATGGCTACACCTTC.

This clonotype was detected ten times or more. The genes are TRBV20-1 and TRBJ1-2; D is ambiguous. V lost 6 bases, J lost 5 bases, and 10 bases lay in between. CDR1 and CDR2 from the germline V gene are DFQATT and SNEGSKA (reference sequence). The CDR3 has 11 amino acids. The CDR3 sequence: CSAPGSYGYTF. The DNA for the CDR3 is TGCAGTGCCCCCGGGTCTTATGGCTACACCTTC.

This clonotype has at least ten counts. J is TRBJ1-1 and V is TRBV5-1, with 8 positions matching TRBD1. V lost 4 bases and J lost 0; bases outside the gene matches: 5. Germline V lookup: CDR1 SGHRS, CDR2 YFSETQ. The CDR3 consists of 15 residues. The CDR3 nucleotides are TGCGCCAGCAGCCGGACAGGGAGGATGAACACTGAAGCTTTCTTT. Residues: CASSRTGRMNTEAFF. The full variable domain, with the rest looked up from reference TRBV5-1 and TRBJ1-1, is KAGVTQTPRYLIKTRGQQVTLSCSPISGHRSVSWYQQTPGQGLQFLFEYFSETQRNKGNFPGRFSGRQFSNSRSEMNVSTLELGDSALYLCASSRTGRMNTEAFFGQGTRLTVV.

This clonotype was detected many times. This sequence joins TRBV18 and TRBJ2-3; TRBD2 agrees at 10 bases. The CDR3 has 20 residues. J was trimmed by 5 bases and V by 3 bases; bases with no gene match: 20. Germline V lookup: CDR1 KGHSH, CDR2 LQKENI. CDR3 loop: CASSPLAHNLLAGSEDTQYF. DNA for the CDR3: TGTGCCAGCTCACCTCTAGCACACAACCTACTAGCGGGATCCGAAGATACGCAGTATTTT.